These 7 T cell receptor beta chains were sequenced from one sample in a study of OX40 agonist ivuxolimab in advanced cancers. This table comes from immunoSEQ multiplex PCR, and its TCRdb copy is limited to in-frame clones, with some not included. This repertoire shows 55,000 or so clones, roughly nine tenths found once; its top ten account for about a sixth. Sequenced material: CD4+ or CD8+ T cells sorted from blood, taken in a trial of the OX40 agonist ivuxolimab. These receptors were obtained from an adult with an advanced solid tumor such as melanoma, head and neck, liver or kidney cancer.

This clone showed up just a few times. The V and J genes are TRBV28 and TRBJ2-7, with TRBD1 matching 11 bases. The CDR3 is 15 residues long. V lost 5 bases, J lost 3 bases, and 6 bases stayed unmatched. The germline V gene encodes CDR1 MDHEN and CDR2 SYDVKM. The CDR3 region is CASSMGGTGGYEQYF. The CDR3 DNA is TGTGCCAGCAGTATGGGGGGGACAGGGGGCTACGAGCAGTACTTC.

The chain has TRBV19 and TRBJ2-2, with TRBD2 as a possible D gene (6 bases). CDR1 is LNHDA and CDR2 is SQIVND in the germline V gene (reference sequence). The CDR3 is made up of 13 amino acids. Deletions cut 5 bases from V and 11 bases from J, with 15 bases between. The CDR3 region has the DNA TGTGCCAGTAGTCCCGGACTACCAGGCGAGCTGTTTTTT. Its translation is CASSPGLPGELFF. Complete variable domain (other parts from reference TRBV19 and TRBJ2-2): DGGITQSPKYLFRKEGQNVTLSCEQNLNHDAMYWYRQDPGQGLRLIYYSQIVNDFQKGDIAEGYSVSREKKESFPLTVTSAQKNPTAFYLCASSPGLPGELFFGEGSRLTVL.

This clone was seen just once. The chain employs TRBV4-1 and TRBJ2-2; 8 bases align to TRBD1. The CDR3 sequence is 14 residues long. After removal of 4 bases from V and 4 bases from J, the junction contained 2 bases not matched to a gene. The germline V gene encodes CDR1 MGHRA and CDR2 YSYEKL. This CDR3 is CASSLDRVTGELFF. The CDR3, as DNA: TGCGCCAGCAGCCTGGACAGGGTCACCGGGGAGCTGTTTTTT.

The chain recombines TRBV19 with TRBJ1-3; 7 bases match TRBD1. The germline gives CDR1 LNHDA, CDR2 SQIVND (reference sequence). The CDR3 has 15 amino acids. With 5 bases clipped from V and 0 bases from J, the junction kept 4 bases outside the gene matches. CDR3 sequence: CASSRGGASGNTIYF. CDR3 bases: TGTGCCAGTAGTCGAGGGGGCGCCTCTGGAAACACCATATATTTT. Looking up the rest from reference TRBV19 and TRBJ1-3 gives the full variable domain: DGGITQSPKYLFRKEGQNVTLSCEQNLNHDAMYWYRQDPGQGLRLIYYSQIVNDFQKGDIAEGYSVSREKKESFPLTVTSAQKNPTAFYLCASSRGGASGNTIYFGEGSWLTVV.

The chain has TRBV7-3 and TRBJ2-1, with TRBD1 as a possible D gene (6 bases). CDR3 length equals 14 residues. Germline CDR1 is SGHTA and CDR2 is FQGTGA. V lost 2 bases and J lost 9, with 14 bases in between. The CDR3 spells CASSLSDLQGEQFF. CDR3 in DNA: TGTGCCAGCAGCTTATCGGACCTACAGGGTGAGCAGTTCTTC.

The chain is built from TRBV5-8 and TRBJ1-5; no clear D. Germline values: CDR1 SGHTS, CDR2 YDEGEE. With 0 bases removed from V and 1 base from J, the gap between germline ends came to 8 bases. The CDR3 has 15 residues. CDR3 in amino acids: CASSLGLRSNQPQHF. The CDR3 nucleotides read TGTGCCAGCAGCTTGGGGTTGAGAAGCAATCAGCCCCAGCATTTT.

This clone came up once. The V and J genes are TRBV28 and TRBJ2-1; 7 bases fit TRBD1. V trimming: 6 bases; J trimming: 3 bases; junction bases outside the gene matches: 5. Germline V CDR1 and CDR2: MDHEN, SYDVKM. The CDR3 length is 14 residues. CDR3 sequence: CASRKQGIYNEQFF. CDR3 coding DNA: TGTGCCAGCAGAAAACAGGGGATCTACAATGAGCAGTTCTTC. The full variable domain, its missing parts supplied by reference TRBV28 and TRBJ2-1, is DVKVTQSSRYLVKRTGEKVFLECVQDMDHENMFWYRQDPGLGLRLIYFSYDVKMKEKGDIPEGYSVSREKKERFSLILESASTNQTSMYLCASRKQGIYNEQFFGPGTRLTVL.